A selection of T cell receptor beta chains follows, all from one sample in a study of patients and donors after allogeneic stem cell transplantation. TCRdb itself ran the RT-PCR reads through MiXCR, one entry per CDR3 protein. This table has more than 55,000 distinct CDR3 sequences, 10% to 15% appearing once. The sequenced sample consisted of blood, either unsorted or a sorted T cell fraction (not recorded which). The receptor source for this set is a human donor who was either an allogeneic HSCT recipient or a stem cell or donor lymphocyte infusion donor (not recorded which). It is not recorded whose cells these are; they may come from a transplant donor. CDR3s include the opening cysteine and the closing phenylalanine or tryptophan.

v_gene	j_gene	CDR3aa
TRBV5-1	TRBJ2-1	CASSQAGSLYNEQFF
TRBV18	TRBJ1-2	CASSPRGSYGYTF
TRBV2	TRBJ2-7	CASSSIRDSSYEQYF
TRBV7-2	TRBJ1-5	CASSLVGYQPQHF
TRBV20-1	TRBJ1-1	CSASRGRPEAFF
TRBV30	TRBJ1-1	CAWQGGSEAFF
TRBV20-1	TRBJ1-1	CSALDPGDTEAFF
TRBV7-9	TRBJ2-1	CASSSPINEQFF
TRBV20-1	TRBJ2-7	CSATGTATYEQYF
TRBV9	TRBJ2-7	CASSVTHPSVLYEQYF
TRBV19	TRBJ2-7	CASSIGPGTYEQYF
TRBV4-2	TRBJ2-3	CASSQFSTDTQYF
TRBV5-1	TRBJ1-2	CASSPDRAEVYGYTF
TRBV7-9	TRBJ1-5	CASSPTNADQPQHF
TRBV25-1	TRBJ2-5	CASRANRGREETQYF
TRBV12-3/TRBV12-4	TRBJ2-7	CASSHRVSLGNEQYF
TRBV4-1	TRBJ2-7	CASSQAPTDSYEQYF
TRBV6-6	TRBJ2-3	CASIGIPSTDTQYF
TRBV29-1	TRBJ1-2	CSVIPTSYQLSSRVFGYTF
TRBV18	TRBJ2-1	CASSPTVKSSYNEQFF
TRBV20-1	TRBJ2-3	CSASLRAISTDTQYF
TRBV11-2	TRBJ1-2	CASGGRALYGYTF
TRBV6-1	TRBJ1-1	CASSEAMCGQMNTEAFF
TRBV27	TRBJ1-2	CASSSIGQGVFGYTF
TRBV4-2	TRBJ2-5	CASSQALNKLAGDFQETQYF
TRBV7-2	TRBJ2-1	CASSLYWGPYNEQFF
TRBV27	TRBJ2-7	CASSLQATSYEQYF
TRBV18	TRBJ1-2	CASSPRGTGVNYGYTF